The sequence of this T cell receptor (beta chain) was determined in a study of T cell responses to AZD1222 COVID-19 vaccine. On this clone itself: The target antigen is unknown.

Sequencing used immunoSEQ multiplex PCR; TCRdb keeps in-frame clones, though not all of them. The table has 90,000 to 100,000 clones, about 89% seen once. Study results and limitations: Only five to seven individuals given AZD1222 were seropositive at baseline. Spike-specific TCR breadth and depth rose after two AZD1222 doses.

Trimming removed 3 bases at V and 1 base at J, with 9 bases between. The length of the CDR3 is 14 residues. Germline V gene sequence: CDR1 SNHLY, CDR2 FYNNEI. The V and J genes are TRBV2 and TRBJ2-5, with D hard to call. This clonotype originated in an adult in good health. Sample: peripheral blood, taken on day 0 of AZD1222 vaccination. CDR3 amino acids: CASSDARVQETQYF. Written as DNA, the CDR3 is TGTGCCAGCAGTGACGCCAGAGTCCAAGAGACCCAGTACTTC.